This entry features one T cell receptor (beta chain) sequence. This clonotype was observed a handful of times. Its antigen is unknown. Base qualities were left out, and no much larger clone turns up one base away. Library prep was done by 5' RACE. Sequencing instrument: Illumina HiSeq 2000. A universal primer binding site was added through template switching, and the final cDNA carried a unique molecular identifier so that TCR cDNA molecules could be counted accurately. Specific primers in the conserved constant-segment region were used to synthesize first-strand cDNA for TCR alpha and beta chains. To control for contamination, each cDNA library was double barcoded with a SMART-Mk sample barcode plus Illumina barcodes. Two successive PCR steps introduced TruSeq adapter sequences along with Illumina sample barcodes. TCR alpha and beta cDNA libraries were sequenced on the Illumina HiSeq platform with custom primers. The paper's processing steps were these. Unique molecular identifiers were extracted from raw reads with MiGEC, and CDR3 positions were determined with MiXCR. For each individual, recombination models were inferred using an EM algorithm with the repgenHMM and IGoR tools. The tcR package in R was used for shared clonotype analysis, with sharing normalized by the product of cloneset sizes. To study raw recombination free of thymic and clonal selection effects, out-of-frame nonproductive sequences were analyzed. The public sequencing data were trimmed at Q25 with fastp and processed into clonotypes with MiXCR by TCRdb, which kept only in-frame beta chains. Here each entry gathers all rows of one CDR3 protein and keeps the most common genes and DNA. TCRdb, rather than the study authors, made the V and J calls. The sample yields some 230,000 distinct CDR3 sequences; around 6.5% were counted once. The top ten constitute 14% to 15% of the sample.

Every donor was a healthy Caucasian. The twin cohort comprised three pairs of female monozygotic twins, all aged about 18 to 30 years. CD4+ and CD8+ T cell populations were isolated with positive isolation kits from Invitrogen. The sample originates from a study of identical twins (dated by TCRdb to 2015 to 2016). Context from the whole study: To test whether fetal clonotypes persist, the study used deep sequencing on TCR alpha and beta repertoires from monozygotic twins, unrelated adults of various ages, and cord blood. To rule out contamination, the twin experiments were replicated at different times with different library preparation protocols. What the authors observed across the whole study: Zero-insertion analyses could be partly confounded by invariant T cells such as MAIT and iNKT, though diverse VJ usage argued against such confounding for most clonotypes. The excess sharing between twins in beta out-of-frame sequences was weaker because fewer shared sequences reduced the signal-to-noise ratio. Conclusions relied on cross-sectional statistical analysis, since the same donors could not be followed over many years. Compared with coincidental sharing between unrelated individuals, out-of-frame TCR alpha sequences shared between twins had an excess of sequences with low generation probability. Abundant cord blood beta clonotypes carried fewer insertions; young adult naive repertoires showed a weaker similar trend, while memory repertoires showed none. In monozygotic twins, out-of-frame TCR alpha sharing was systematically underestimated by recombination models, although the models agreed with sharing between unrelated individuals.

V and J are trimmed by 5 bases and 4 bases, and the gene matches miss 7 bases of the junction. There are 15 amino acids in the CDR3, from cysteine to phenylalanine inclusive. The only DNA kept is the CDR3, 45 bases in frame from the first base. Taken from the germline V gene, the CDR1 and CDR2 loops are SGHVS and FQNEAQ. Separately, the same data were catalogued under a study of T cells expressing NK-cell markers. Looking at the second paper: In sorted CD3+CD56+NKG2C+, CD3+CD56+NKG2C- and CD3+CD56-NKG2C+ T-cell subsets from about 8 donors, TCR beta-chain repertoires were profiled. Among the eight sequenced donors, seven were HCMV-seropositive and one was HCMV-seronegative. In several experiments an anti-gammadeltaTCR antibody was added to restrict sorting to alphabetaTCR-expressing T cells. In several donors, the dominant CD3+CD56+NKG2C+ clonotypes were found to rank among the top 10 CD8+ clonotypes and to make up 1.0-7.0% of CD8+ T cells. Those dominant clonotypes were again the most abundant among CD3+CD56-NKG2C+ cells in a handful of donors, at about 28.3-60.1%. It remained unclear whether the expanded NKG2C-expressing T cell clones were specific for HCMV antigens. The eight sequenced donors were randomly selected healthy volunteers, three men and five women. A commercial ELISA kit detecting HCMV-specific IgG in serum was used to determine HCMV serostatus. MIGEC handled demultiplexing of the reads and grouping by UMI, while MiTCR was used to assemble and quantify clonotypes. To remove erroneous sequences, TCR cDNA sequences were retained only when supported by two or more reads. The tcR package was used for downstream repertoire analysis, and clonotypes were matched between fractions using CDR3 nucleotide sequence together with V segment. VDJmatch was used to annotate antigen specificity against VDJdb, with one amino acid substitution in CDR3 permitted.

Here the chain combines TRBV7-8 and TRBJ2-1, with TRBD2 matching 8 junction bases. Sequencing was done on a sample of CD8+ T cells sorted from blood. This sequence originates from a woman under 30 in good health. Read as DNA, the sequence is TGTGCCAGCAGCCCCATAGCGGGGCAATACAATGAGCAGTTCTTC. It encodes CASSPIAGQYNEQFF.